The entry below describes one T cell receptor (beta chain). Its antigen remains unknown. This sample is part of a study of CD4+ T cells in melanoma. Study-wide results and limits: Reportedly, melanoma neoantigen-specific CD4+ T cells showed varied differentiation states. CD8+ T cell, macrophage and B cell function reportedly correlated with neoantigen-specific CD4+ T cells.

The assay was immunoSEQ multiplex PCR, and TCRdb's table has in-frame clones only and misses some. The table lists some 21,000 clones, over 75% of them singletons. Sequenced sample: cells from a culture (not recorded whether cultured in vitro). The source is a human donor with melanoma.

CDR3 bases: TGTGCCAGCAAGAGGGAAGGGACTGGAAACACCATATATTTT. It encodes CASKREGTGNTIYF. The chain uses TRBV2 and TRBJ1-3, with unresolved D. The V end lost 7 bases, the J end lost 2 bases, and 12 bases lay between the germline ends. The V gene's germline CDR1 is SNHLY and CDR2 FYNNEI. The CDR3 loop spans 14 amino acids.